These 18 T cell receptor beta chains originate from one sample sequenced in a study of blood T cell repertoires in COVID-19. Produced via immunoSEQ multiplex PCR; TCRdb's table is partial and in-frame only. Among 190,000 or so clones listed, around 80% were seen once. The source material was peripheral blood. These receptors all stem from an elderly woman with active or convalescent COVID-19.

This clone was counted a few times. This chain connects TRBV19 to TRBJ1-3, with 7 bases identical to TRBD1. Germline V CDR1 and CDR2: LNHDA, SQIVND (reference sequence). The CDR3 extends over 12 amino acids. Losses at the gene ends were 3 bases for V and 10 bases for J; bases not matched to a gene: 3. The CDR3 region has the DNA TGTGCCAGTAGTATTGACAGGGCTACCATATATTTT. It codes for CASSIDRATIYF.

This clone was found a few times. The chain links TRBV2 to TRBJ1-2; D unclear. This CDR3 spans 14 amino acids. Trimming took off 3 bases at V and 0 bases at J, with 8 bases between the two ends. CDR1 is SNHLY, CDR2 FYNNEI, per germline. The CDR3 is CASSDRGTNYGYTF. Written as DNA, the CDR3 is TGTGCCAGCAGTGATCGGGGAACTAACTATGGCTACACCTTC.

The chain links TRBV14 to TRBJ2-1; 7 bases match TRBD1. V lost 1 base and J lost 0; bases outside the gene matches: 12. The germline V gene encodes CDR1 SGHDN and CDR2 FVKESK. The CDR3 is 19 amino acids. The CDR3 bases are TGTGCCAGCAGCCAAGTGAGGGGGCGAGATATTCACTCCTACAATGAGCAGTTCTTC. This encodes CASSQVRGRDIHSYNEQFF.

In its sample, this clone was seen a few times. The genes are TRBV5-1 and TRBJ2-2; D is possibly TRBD1 (6 bases). Germline V lookup: CDR1 SGHRS, CDR2 YFSETQ. The CDR3 runs to 15 residues. Trimming stripped 1 base from V and 4 bases from J, with 11 bases between. The CDR3 region has the DNA TGCGCCAGCAGCTTGCAGGGGCGGGCCACCGGGGAGCTGTTTTTT. Translated, it gives CASSLQGRATGELFF.

This clone came up a few times. The chain employs TRBV10-3 and TRBJ1-5; 10 bases map to TRBD1. The germline gives CDR1 ENHRY, CDR2 SYGVKD. The CDR3 length is 16 residues. V dropped 0 bases and J dropped 4; count of bases not matched to a gene: 3. The CDR3 region is CAISESGQGGNQPQHF. The CDR3 bases are TGTGCCATCAGTGAGTCCGGACAGGGGGGGAATCAGCCCCAGCATTTT.

V and J are TRBV6-5 and TRBJ1-4; D possibly corresponds to TRBD1 (6 bases). V was trimmed by 2 bases and J by 8 bases, leaving 9 bases between them. Germline-derived CDR1 and CDR2 are MNHEY and SVGAGI. The CDR3 spans 13 residues. This CDR3 reads CASSYKDREKLFF. Here the CDR3 DNA reads TGTGCCAGCAGTTACAAAGACAGGGAAAAACTGTTTTTT.

V is TRBV19 and J is TRBJ1-2; D perhaps matches TRBD1 (5 bases). Trimming took 3 bases from V and 4 from J, leaving 12 bases between them. The CDR3 covers 14 residues. Germline CDR1 and CDR2: LNHDA and SQIVND (reference sequence). CDR3 loop: CASSIGQGGYGYTF. Here the CDR3 DNA reads TGTGCCAGTAGTATCGGCCAGGGAGGCTATGGCTACACCTTC.

The chain has TRBV5-1 and TRBJ1-1, with D maybe TRBD1 (6 bases). The CDR3 totals 13 residues. Trimming cost V 4 bases and J 8 bases, with 15 bases left between them. From germline, CDR1 is SGHRS and CDR2 YFSETQ. The CDR3 spells CASSAVGQPEAFF. The DNA for the CDR3 is TGCGCCAGCAGCGCGGTCGGACAGCCGGAAGCTTTCTTT.

This clone was observed once. The J gene is TRBJ2-7, the V gene TRBV28; D unclear. This CDR3 is 14 amino acids long. Germline assignment: CDR1 MDHEN and CDR2 SYDVKM. Trimming pared 3 bases from V and 0 bases from J, leaving 9 bases between. The CDR3 sequence: CASSLAESSYEQYF. The CDR3 DNA reads TGTGCCAGCAGTTTGGCGGAGAGCTCCTACGAGCAGTACTTC.

The chain recombines TRBV2 with TRBJ2-5, with 10 bases lining up with TRBD1. Losses at the gene ends were 1 base for V and 5 bases for J; bases not matched to a gene: 10. In germline, CDR1 is SNHLY, CDR2 FYNNEI. The CDR3 has 17 residues. This chain's CDR3 is CASSEDQTGGVGETQYF. The CDR3 nucleotides are TGTGCCAGCAGTGAAGACCAGACAGGGGGCGTGGGGGAGACCCAGTACTTC.

V is TRBV11-2 and J is TRBJ1-6; D gene unclear. Germline loops: CDR1 SGHAT, CDR2 FQNNGV. The CDR3 totals 13 residues. Trimming pared 5 bases from V and 5 bases from J, leaving 7 bases between. The CDR3, as DNA: TGTGCCAGCAGCCTCGAGAATAATTCACCCCTCCACTTT. Amino acids: CASSLENNSPLHF.

The chain carries TRBV7-2 and TRBJ1-1; TRBD1 aligns across 7 bases. V lost 2 bases to trimming and J lost 4 bases; unmatched junction nucleotides: 7. The length of the CDR3 is 15 residues. Germline loops: CDR1 SGHTA, CDR2 FQGNSA. The CDR3 spells CASSLIKGAVTEAFF. CDR3 bases: TGTGCCAGCAGCTTAATTAAGGGGGCGGTCACTGAAGCTTTCTTT.

This chain connects TRBV4-1 to TRBJ1-2, with TRBD1 matching over 8 bases. Trimming took 3 bases from V and 7 from J; bases not matched to a gene: 13. CDR3 length equals 16 residues. Germline CDR1 MGHRA, CDR2 YSYEKL. The CDR3 sequence is CASSHTDGRGQGGYTF. CDR3 in DNA: TGCGCCAGCAGCCACACCGACGGCAGGGGGCAGGGTGGCTACACCTTC.

The chain employs TRBV19 and TRBJ2-5; 7 bases agree with TRBD1. Germline V gene sequence: CDR1 LNHDA, CDR2 SQIVND (reference sequence). V lost 5 bases and J lost 4; bases outside the gene matches: 7. CDR3 length equals 14 residues. The CDR3 spells CASSRTGVGETQYF. CDR3 nucleotides: TGTGCCAGTAGTCGCACAGGGGTAGGAGAGACCCAGTACTTC.

The chain joins TRBV9 to TRBJ1-4, with a tentative D call TRBD1 (6 bases). Trimming removed 4 bases at V and 5 bases at J, with 15 bases between. The CDR3 covers 15 residues. The germline CDR1 and CDR2 sequences are SGDLS and YYNGEE. The CDR3 nucleotides read TGTGCCAGCAGCTTACAGGGAAGTTCAAATGAAAAACTGTTTTTT. Its protein product is CASSLQGSSNEKLFF.

The V call is TRBV5-1, the J call TRBJ2-3, with D perhaps TRBD1 (6 bases). V dropped 2 bases and J dropped 4 bases, with 8 bases sitting between them. The CDR3 runs to 13 residues. Per the germline V gene, CDR1 is SGHRS and CDR2 is YFSETQ. The CDR3: CASSFTGPDTQYF. Here the CDR3 DNA reads TGCGCCAGCAGCTTTACAGGGCCAGATACGCAGTATTTT.

The rearrangement links TRBV11-2 to TRBJ2-7, with D unclear. The CDR3 is 13 residues long. Trimming stripped 0 bases from V and 6 bases from J, with 9 bases between. Per the germline V gene, CDR1 is SGHAT and CDR2 is FQNNGV. The DNA for the CDR3 is TGTGCCAGCAGCTTAGATGCGTTTGGCGAGCAGTACTTC. It yields the protein CASSLDAFGEQYF.

V gene TRBV20-1 combines with J gene TRBJ1-4, with a possible D match to TRBD1 (6 bases). The CDR3 is 11 amino acids. Germline CDR1 is DFQATT and CDR2 is SNEGSKA (reference sequence). Trimming left V 6 bases short and J 7 bases short, with 9 bases between. The CDR3 DNA follows: TGCAGTGCGAAAGGGGGTGAAAAACTGTTTTTT. It specifies CSAKGGEKLFF.